A single T cell receptor beta chain is shown here with its context. This may arise from a read error, as a much more abundant clone is one base away. Other DNA sequences in this sample translate to the same CDR3. These data are taken from a study of shared clonotypes between healthy human individuals. This table comes from immunoSEQ multiplex PCR, and its TCRdb copy is limited to in-frame clones, with some not included. Altogether some 2,000,000 clones are present, about 95% being singletons, with the ten largest covering 1% to 1.3%. Naive CD8 cells comprised CD45RO-negative, CCR7-positively selected cells, excluding terminally differentiated effector memory CD45RA+ cells. Trimming at V came to 2 bases and at J to 4 bases, leaving 2 bases not matched to a gene. This CDR3 has 14 residues. Germline V gene data show CDR1 as GTSNPN and CDR2 as SVGIG (reference sequence).

The receptor's source is a young man in good health. The specimen sequenced was naive CD8+ T cells sorted from blood. The rearrangement links TRBV30 to TRBJ1-5; TRBD1 matches at 10 bases. The CDR3 sequence: CAWSRGQGNQPQHF. CDR3 DNA: TGTGCCTGGAGTAGGGGACAGGGGAATCAGCCCCAGCATTTT.